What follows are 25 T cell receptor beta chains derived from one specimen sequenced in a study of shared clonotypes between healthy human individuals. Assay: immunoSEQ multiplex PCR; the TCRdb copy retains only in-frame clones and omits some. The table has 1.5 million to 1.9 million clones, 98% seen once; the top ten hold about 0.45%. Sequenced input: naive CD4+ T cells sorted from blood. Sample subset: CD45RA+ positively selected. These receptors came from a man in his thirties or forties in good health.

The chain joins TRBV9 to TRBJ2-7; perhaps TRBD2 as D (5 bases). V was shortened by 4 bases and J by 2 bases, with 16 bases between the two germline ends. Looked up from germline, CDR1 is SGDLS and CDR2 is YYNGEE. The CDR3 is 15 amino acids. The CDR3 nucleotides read TGTGCCAGCAGCTCTGAACGGGAACACACCTACGAGCAGTACTTC. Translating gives CASSSEREHTYEQYF.

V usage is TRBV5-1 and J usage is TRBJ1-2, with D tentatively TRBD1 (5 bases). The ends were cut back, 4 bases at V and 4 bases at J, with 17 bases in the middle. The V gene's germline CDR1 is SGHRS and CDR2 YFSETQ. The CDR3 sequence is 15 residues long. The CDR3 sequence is CASSPSGGEGYGYTF. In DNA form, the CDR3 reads TGCGCCAGCAGCCCCAGTGGGGGGGAAGGCTATGGCTACACCTTC. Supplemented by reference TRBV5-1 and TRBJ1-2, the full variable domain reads KAGVTQTPRYLIKTRGQQVTLSCSPISGHRSVSWYQQTPGQGLQFLFEYFSETQRNKGNFPGRFSGRQFSNSRSEMNVSTLELGDSALYLCASSPSGGEGYGYTFGSGTRLTVV.

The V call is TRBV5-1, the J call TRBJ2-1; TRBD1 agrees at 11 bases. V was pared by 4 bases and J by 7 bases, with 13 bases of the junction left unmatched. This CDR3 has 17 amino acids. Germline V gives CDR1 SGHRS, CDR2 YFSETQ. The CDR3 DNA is TGCGCCAGCAGCACAGAGGTCCCGGGACAGGGGGGTAATGAGCAGTTCTTC. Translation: CASSTEVPGQGGNEQFF.

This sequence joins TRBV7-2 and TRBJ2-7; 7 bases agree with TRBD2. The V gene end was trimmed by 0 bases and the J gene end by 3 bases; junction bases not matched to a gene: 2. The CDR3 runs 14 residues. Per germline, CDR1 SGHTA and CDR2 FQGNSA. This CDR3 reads CASSLAAGDYEQYF. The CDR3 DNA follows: TGTGCCAGCAGCTTAGCTGCGGGGGACTACGAGCAGTACTTC.

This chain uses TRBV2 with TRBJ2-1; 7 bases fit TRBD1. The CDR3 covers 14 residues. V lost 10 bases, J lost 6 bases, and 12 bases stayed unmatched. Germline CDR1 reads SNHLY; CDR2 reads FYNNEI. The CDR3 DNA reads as TGTGCCACCGAACCGAACAGGGGTGGCAATGAGCAGTTCTTC. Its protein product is CATEPNRGGNEQFF.

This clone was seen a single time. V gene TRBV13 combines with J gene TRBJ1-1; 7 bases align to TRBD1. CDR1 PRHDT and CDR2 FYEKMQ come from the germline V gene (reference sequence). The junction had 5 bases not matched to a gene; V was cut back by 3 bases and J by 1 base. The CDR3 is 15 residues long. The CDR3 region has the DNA TGTGCCAGCAGCTTGACAGGGTGGGCGAACACTGAAGCTTTCTTT. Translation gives CASSLTGWANTEAFF.

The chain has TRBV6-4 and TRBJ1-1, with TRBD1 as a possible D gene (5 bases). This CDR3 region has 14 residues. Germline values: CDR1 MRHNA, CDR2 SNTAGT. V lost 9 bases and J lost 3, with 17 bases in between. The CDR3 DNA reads TGTGCCAGTAGAAGGGGAATAGGGGACACTGAAGCTTTCTTT. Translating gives CASRRGIGDTEAFF.

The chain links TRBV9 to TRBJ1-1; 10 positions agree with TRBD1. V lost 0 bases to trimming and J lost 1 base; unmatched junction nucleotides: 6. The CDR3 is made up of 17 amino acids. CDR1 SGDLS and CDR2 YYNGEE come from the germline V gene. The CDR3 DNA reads TGTGCCAGCAGCGTAGGAGGGACAGGGGTTCAGAACACTGAAGCTTTCTTT. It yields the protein CASSVGGTGVQNTEAFF.

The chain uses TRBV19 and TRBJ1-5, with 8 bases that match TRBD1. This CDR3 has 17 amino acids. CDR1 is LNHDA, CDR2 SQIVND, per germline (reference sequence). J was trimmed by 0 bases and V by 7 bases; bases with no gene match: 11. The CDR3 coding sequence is TGTGCCAGTACCCCCGGACAGGGCCGAGTTAGCAATCAGCCCCAGCATTTT. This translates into CASTPGQGRVSNQPQHF.

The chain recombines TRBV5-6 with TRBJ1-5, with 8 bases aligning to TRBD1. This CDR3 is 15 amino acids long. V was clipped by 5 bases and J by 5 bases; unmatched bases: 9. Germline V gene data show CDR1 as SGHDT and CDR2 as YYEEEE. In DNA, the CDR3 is TGTGCCAGCAGTTATGCCGGGACAGGACATCAGCCCCAGCATTTT. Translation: CASSYAGTGHQPQHF.

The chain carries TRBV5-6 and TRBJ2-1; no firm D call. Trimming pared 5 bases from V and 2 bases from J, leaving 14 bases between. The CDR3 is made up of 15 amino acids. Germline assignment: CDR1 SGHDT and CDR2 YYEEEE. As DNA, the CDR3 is TGTGCCAGCAGACCTCTTGTCGAGCCCTACAATGAGCAGTTCTTC. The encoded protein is CASRPLVEPYNEQFF.

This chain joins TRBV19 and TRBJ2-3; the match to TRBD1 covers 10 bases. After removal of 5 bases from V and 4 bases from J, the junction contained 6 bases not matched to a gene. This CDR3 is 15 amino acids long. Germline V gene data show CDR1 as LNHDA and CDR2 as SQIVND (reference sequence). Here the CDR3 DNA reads TGTGCCAGTAGTCACGGGGGACAGGGGTCAGATACGCAGTATTTT. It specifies CASSHGGQGSDTQYF.

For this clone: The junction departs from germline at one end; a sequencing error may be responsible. CDR3: CASSLVLSVAPELFF. The CDR3 DNA follows: TGTGCTAGCAGCTTAGTATTGAGCGTAGCCCCAGAGCTGTTTTTT. The V gene is TRBV7-7, the J gene TRBJ2-2; D is unclear. Germline V gene lookup returns CDR1 SSHAT and CDR2 FNYEAQ (reference sequence). The CDR3 has 15 amino acids.

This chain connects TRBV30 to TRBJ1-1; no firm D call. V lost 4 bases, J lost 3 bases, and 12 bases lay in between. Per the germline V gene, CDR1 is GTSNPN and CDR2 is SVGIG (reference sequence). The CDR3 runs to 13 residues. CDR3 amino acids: CAWIPRRDTEAFF. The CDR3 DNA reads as TGTGCCTGGATACCCCGGCGGGACACTGAAGCTTTCTTT.

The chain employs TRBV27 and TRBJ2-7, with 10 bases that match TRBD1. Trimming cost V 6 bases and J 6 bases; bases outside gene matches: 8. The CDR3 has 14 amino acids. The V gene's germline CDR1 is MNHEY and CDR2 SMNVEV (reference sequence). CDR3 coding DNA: TGTGCCAGCAGACGCCGGGACAGGGGCGGCGAGCAGTACTTC. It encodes CASRRRDRGGEQYF.

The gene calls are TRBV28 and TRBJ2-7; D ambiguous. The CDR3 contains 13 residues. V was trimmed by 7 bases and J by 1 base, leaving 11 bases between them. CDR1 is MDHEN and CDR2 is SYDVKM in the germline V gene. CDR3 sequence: CASISTSSYEQYF. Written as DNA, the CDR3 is TGTGCCAGCATATCGACTTCTTCCTACGAGCAGTACTTC.

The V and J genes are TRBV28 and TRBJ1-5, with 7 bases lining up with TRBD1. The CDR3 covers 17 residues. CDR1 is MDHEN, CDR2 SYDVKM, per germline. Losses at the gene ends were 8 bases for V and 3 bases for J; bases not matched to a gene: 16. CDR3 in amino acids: CASRTGTEVYINQPQHF. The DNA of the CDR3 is TGTGCCAGCCGTACCGGGACAGAAGTCTATATCAATCAGCCCCAGCATTTT.

The CDR3: CATSGRTRQETQYF. CDR3 sequence (DNA): TGTGCCACCAGCGGCAGGACTAGACAAGAGACCCAGTACTTC. This rearrangement joins TRBV15 to TRBJ2-5; 7 bases match TRBD2. In germline, CDR1 is LNHNV, CDR2 YYDKDF (reference sequence). The ends lost 5 bases at V and 2 bases at J; junction bases unmatched: 5. CDR3 length: 14 residues.

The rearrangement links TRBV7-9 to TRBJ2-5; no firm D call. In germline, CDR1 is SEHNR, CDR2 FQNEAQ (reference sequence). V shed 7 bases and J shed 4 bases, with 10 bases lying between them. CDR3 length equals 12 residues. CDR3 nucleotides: TGTGCCAGCAACTTGCCGGTAGAGACCCAGTACTTC. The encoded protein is CASNLPVETQYF.

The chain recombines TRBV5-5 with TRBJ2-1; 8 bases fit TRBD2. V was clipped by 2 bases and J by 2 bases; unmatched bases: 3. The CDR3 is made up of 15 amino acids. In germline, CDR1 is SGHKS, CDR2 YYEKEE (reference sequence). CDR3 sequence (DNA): TGTGCCAGCAGCTTTCAACTAGCGGCCTACAATGAGCAGTTCTTC. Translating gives CASSFQLAAYNEQFF.

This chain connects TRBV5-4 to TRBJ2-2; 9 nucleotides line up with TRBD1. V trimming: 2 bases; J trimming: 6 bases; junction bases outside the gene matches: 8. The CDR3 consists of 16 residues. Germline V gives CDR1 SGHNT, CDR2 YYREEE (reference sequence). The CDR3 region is CASSLPTGGASGELFF. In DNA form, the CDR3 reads TGTGCCAGCAGCTTACCTACAGGGGGCGCGTCCGGGGAGCTGTTTTTT.

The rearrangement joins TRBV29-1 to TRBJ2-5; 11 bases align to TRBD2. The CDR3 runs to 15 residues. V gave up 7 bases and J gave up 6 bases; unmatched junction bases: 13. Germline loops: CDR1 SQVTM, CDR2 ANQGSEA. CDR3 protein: CSAQLLAGVTKTQYF. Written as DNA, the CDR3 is TGCAGCGCACAGCTACTAGCGGGAGTTACTAAGACCCAGTACTTC.

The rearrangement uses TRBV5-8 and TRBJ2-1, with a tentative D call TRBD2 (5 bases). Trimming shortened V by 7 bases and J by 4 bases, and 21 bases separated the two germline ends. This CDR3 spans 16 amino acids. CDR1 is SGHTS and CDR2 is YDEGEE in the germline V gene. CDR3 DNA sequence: TGTGCCAGCCAATCGCCGCGGGCGGGCACTTACAATGAGCAGTTCTTC. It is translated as CASQSPRAGTYNEQFF.

The CDR3 is CASSFGVAPSYEQYF. The DNA of the CDR3 is TGTGCCAGCAGCTTTGGTGTGGCCCCCTCCTACGAGCAGTACTTC. This chain links TRBV11-2 with TRBJ2-7; D gene ambiguous. V lost 3 bases and J 0 bases, leaving 12 bases between the germline ends. CDR3 length equals 15 residues. The germline V gene encodes CDR1 SGHAT and CDR2 FQNNGV.

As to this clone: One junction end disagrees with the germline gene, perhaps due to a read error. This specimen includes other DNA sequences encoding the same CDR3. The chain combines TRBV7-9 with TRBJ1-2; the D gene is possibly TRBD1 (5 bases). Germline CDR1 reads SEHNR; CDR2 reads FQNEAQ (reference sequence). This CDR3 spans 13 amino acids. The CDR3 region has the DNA TGTGCCAGCAGCTTAGGAGGGGACTACGGCTACACCTTC. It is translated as CASSLGGDYGYTF.